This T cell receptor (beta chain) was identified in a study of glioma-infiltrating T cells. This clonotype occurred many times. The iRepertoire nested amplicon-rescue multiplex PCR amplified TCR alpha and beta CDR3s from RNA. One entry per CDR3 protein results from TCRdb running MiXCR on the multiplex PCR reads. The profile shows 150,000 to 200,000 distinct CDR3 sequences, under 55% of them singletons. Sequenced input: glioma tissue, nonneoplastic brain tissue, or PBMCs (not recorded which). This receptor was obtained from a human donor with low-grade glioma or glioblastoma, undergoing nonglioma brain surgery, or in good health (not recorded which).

The CDR3 DNA sequence: TGTGCCAGCTCGGTGGCGGGACAGACCAATGAGCAGTTCTTC. Translating it yields CASSVAGQTNEQFF. The V and J genes are TRBV19 and TRBJ2-1; D possibly corresponds to TRBD1 (7 bases). CDR1 is LNHDA and CDR2 is SQIVND in the germline V gene (reference sequence). CDR3 length: 14 residues. Trimming took 9 bases from V and 6 from J, leaving 18 bases between them.